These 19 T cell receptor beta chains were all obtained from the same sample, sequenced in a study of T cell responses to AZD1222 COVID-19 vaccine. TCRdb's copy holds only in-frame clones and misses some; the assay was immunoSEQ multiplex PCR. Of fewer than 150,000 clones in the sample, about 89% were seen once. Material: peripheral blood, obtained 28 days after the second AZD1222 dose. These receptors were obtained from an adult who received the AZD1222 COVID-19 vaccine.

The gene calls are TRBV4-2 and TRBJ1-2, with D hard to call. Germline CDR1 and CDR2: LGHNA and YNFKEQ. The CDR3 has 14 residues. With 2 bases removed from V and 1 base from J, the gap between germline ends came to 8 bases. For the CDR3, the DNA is TGTGCCAGCAGCCAACAGCTGGGTAACTATGGCTACACCTTC. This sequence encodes CASSQQLGNYGYTF.

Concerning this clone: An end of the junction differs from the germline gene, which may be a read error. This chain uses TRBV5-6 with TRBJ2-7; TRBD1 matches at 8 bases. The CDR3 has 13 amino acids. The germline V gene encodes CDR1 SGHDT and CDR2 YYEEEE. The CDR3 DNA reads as TGTGCCAGCAGCTTGGGGGTAGAGGGGGACAGGTCCTTC. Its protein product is CASSLGVEGDRSF.

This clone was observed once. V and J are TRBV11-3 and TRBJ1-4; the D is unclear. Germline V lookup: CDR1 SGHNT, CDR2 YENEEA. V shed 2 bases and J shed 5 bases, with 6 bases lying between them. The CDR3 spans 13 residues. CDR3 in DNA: TGTGCCAGCAGCTTAATCCTAAATGAAAAACTGTTTTTT. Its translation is CASSLILNEKLFF.

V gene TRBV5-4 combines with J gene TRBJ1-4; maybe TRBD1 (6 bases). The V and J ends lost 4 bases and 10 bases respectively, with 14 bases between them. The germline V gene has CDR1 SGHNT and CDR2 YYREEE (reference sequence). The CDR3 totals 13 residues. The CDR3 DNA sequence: TGTGCCAGCAGCCCGAGGGGGGTAGGAAAACTGTTTTTT. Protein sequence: CASSPRGVGKLFF. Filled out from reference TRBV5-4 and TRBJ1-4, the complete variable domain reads ETGVTQSPTHLIKTRGQQVTLRCSSQSGHNTVSWYQQALGQGPQFIFQYYREEENGRGNFPPRFSGLQFPNYSSELNVNALELDDSALYLCASSPRGVGKLFFGSGTQLSVL.

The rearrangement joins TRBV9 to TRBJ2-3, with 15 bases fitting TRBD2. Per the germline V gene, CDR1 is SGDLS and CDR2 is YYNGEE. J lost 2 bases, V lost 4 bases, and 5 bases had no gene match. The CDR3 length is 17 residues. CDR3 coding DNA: TGTGCCAGCAGCACCGGGACTAGCGGGGGGCTCACAGATACGCAGTATTTT. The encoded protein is CASSTGTSGGLTDTQYF.

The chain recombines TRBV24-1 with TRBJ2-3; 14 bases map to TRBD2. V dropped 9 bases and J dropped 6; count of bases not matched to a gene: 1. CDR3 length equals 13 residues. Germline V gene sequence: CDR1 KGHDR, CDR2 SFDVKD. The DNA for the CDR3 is TGTGCCACCGGGACTAGCGGGAGCGATACGCAGTATTTT. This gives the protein CATGTSGSDTQYF.

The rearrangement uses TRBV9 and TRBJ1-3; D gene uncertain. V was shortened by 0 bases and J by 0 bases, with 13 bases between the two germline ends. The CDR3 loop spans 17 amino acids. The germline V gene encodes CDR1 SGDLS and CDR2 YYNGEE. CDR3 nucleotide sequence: TGTGCCAGCAGCGTAGCCGACATCCCGAGCTCTGGAAACACCATATATTTT. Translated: CASSVADIPSSGNTIYF.

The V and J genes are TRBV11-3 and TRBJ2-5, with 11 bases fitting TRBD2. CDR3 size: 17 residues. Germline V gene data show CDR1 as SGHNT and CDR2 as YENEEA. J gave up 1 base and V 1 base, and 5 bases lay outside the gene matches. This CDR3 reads CASSLATSGTFQETQYF. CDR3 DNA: TGTGCCAGCAGCTTAGCGACTAGCGGGACCTTCCAAGAGACCCAGTACTTC.

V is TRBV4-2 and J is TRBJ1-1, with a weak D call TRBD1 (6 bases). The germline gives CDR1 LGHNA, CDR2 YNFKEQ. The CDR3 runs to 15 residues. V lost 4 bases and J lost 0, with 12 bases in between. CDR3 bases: TGTGCCAGCAGCCCCCCTGGGGGCATGAACACTGAAGCTTTCTTT. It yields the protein CASSPPGGMNTEAFF.

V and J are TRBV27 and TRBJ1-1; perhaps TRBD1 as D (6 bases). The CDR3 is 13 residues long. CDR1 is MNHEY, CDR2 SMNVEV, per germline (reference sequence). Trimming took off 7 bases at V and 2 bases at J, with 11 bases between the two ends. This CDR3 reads CASKWGHNTEAFF. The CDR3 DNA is TGTGCCAGCAAGTGGGGGCACAACACTGAAGCTTTCTTT.

The CDR3 DNA follows: TGTGCCAGCAGCCATGAGGGAATGACCTTTCCGCGGGGGACCCAGTACTTC. It translates to CASSHEGMTFPRGTQYF. V usage is TRBV14 and J usage is TRBJ2-5, with D possibly matching TRBD2 (6 bases). The germline CDR1 and CDR2 sequences are SGHDN and FVKESK. This CDR3 comprises 17 residues. With 3 bases removed from V and 7 bases from J, the gap between germline ends came to 24 bases.

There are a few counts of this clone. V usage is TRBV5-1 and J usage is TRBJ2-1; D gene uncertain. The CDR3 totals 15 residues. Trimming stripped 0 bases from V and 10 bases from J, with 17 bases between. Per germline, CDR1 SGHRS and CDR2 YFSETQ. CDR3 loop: CASSLGSSFAEEQFF. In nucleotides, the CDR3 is TGCGCCAGCAGCTTGGGTTCCTCATTTGCGGAAGAGCAGTTCTTC. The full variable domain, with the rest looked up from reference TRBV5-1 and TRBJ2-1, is KAGVTQTPRYLIKTRGQQVTLSCSPISGHRSVSWYQQTPGQGLQFLFEYFSETQRNKGNFPGRFSGRQFSNSRSEMNVSTLELGDSALYLCASSLGSSFAEEQFFGPGTRLTVL.

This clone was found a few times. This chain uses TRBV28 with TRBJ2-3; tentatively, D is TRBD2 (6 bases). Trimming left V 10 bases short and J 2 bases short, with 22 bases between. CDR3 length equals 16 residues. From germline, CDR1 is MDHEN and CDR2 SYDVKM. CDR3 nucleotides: TGTGCCACCCTCCCTGGGGCGGGACCGACCACAGATACGCAGTATTTT. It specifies CATLPGAGPTTDTQYF.

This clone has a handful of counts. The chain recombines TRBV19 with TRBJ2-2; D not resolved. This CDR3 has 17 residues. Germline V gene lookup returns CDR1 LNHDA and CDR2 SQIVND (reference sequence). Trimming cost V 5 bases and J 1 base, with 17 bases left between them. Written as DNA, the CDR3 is TGTGCCAGTAGTTCACCGGGTCCCACCTTGAACACCGGGGAGCTGTTTTTT. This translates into CASSSPGPTLNTGELFF.

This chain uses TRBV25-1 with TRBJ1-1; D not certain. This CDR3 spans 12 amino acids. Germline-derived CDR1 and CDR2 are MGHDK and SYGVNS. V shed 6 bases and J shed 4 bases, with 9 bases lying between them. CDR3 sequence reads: CASRRRPTEAFF. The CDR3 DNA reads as TGTGCCAGCAGACGGCGGCCCACTGAAGCTTTCTTT.

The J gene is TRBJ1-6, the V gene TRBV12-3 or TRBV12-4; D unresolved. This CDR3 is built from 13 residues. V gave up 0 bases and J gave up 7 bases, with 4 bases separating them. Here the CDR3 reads CASSLASNSPLHF. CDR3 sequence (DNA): TGTGCCAGCAGTTTAGCATCCAATTCACCCCTCCACTTT.

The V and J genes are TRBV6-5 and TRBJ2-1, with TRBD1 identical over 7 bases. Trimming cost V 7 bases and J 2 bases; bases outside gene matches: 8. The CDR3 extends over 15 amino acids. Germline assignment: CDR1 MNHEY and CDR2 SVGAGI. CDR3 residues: CASTPQGGAYNEQFF. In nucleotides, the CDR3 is TGTGCCAGCACCCCTCAAGGGGGCGCCTACAATGAGCAGTTCTTC.

The CDR3 DNA reads TGTGCCAGCAGTTCGGCGACTAAAGAGCAGTTCTTC. Its protein is CASSSATKEQFF. The rearrangement links TRBV6-5 to TRBJ2-1, with TRBD2 as a possible D gene (5 bases). Germline V CDR1 and CDR2: MNHEY, SVGAGI. There are 12 residues in the CDR3. Trimming stripped 4 bases from V and 10 bases from J, with 11 bases between.

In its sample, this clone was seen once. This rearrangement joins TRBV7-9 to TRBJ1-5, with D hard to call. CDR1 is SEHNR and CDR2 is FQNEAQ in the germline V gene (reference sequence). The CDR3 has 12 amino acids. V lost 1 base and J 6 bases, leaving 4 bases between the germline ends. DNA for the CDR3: TGTGCCAGCAGCTTAGACGGTCAGCCCCAGCATTTT. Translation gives CASSLDGQPQHF.